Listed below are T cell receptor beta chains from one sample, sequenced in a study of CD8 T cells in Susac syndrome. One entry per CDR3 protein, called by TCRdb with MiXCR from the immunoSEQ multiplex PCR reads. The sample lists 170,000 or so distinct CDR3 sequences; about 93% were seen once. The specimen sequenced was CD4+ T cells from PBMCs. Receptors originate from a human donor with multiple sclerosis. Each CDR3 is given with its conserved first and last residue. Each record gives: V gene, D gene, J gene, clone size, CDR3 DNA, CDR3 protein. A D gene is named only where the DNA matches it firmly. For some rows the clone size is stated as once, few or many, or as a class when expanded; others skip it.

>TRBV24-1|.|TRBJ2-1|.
TGTGCCACCAGTCACCCAGGGAGCTCCTACAATGAGCAGTTCTTC
CATSHPGSSYNEQFF
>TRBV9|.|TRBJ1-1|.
TGTGCCAGCAGCGTAGAAGTAGGGCGGAACACTGAAGCTTTCTTT
CASSVEVGRNTEAFF
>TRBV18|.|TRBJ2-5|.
TGTGCCAGCTCACCGGTGGGGTTAGAGACCCAGTACTTC
CASSPVGLETQYF
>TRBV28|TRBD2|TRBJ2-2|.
TGTGCCAGCAGACTAGCGGCAGCGAACACCGGGGAGCTGTTTTTT
CASRLAAANTGELFF
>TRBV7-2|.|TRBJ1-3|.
TGTGCCAGCAGCAGAAGTCCACGGACAGACTCTGGAAACACCATATATTTT
CASSRSPRTDSGNTIYF
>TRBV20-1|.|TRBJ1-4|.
TGCAGTGCCAGCCACTCCAGCAGGGAAAAACTGTTTTTT
CSASHSSREKLFF
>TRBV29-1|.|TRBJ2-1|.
TGCAGCGTTGAAGGGTTGGTCAATGAGCAGTTCTTC
CSVEGLVNEQFF
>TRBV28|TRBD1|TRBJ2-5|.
TGTGCCAGCACAGGGGGAGTTGAGACCCAGTACTTC
CASTGGVETQYF
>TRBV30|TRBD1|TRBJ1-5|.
TGTGCCTGGAGTGTACTGGGCGACAGGGGTGGTCAGCCCCAGCATTTT
CAWSVLGDRGGQPQHF
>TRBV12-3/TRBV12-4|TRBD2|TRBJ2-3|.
TGTGCCAGCAGTGCTAGCGGGACAGATACGCAGTATTTT
CASSASGTDTQYF
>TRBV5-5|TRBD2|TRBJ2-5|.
TGTGCCAGCAGCCCGGGACTAGCGGGAGTGGAGACCCAGTACTTC
CASSPGLAGVETQYF
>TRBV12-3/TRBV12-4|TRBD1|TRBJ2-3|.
TGTGCCAGCAGACGGGACAGGGTGGGTACGCAGTATTTT
CASRRDRVGTQYF
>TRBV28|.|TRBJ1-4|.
TGTGCCAGCAGTTTACCAACAAGAGCTGGAAAACTGTTTTTT
CASSLPTRAGKLFF
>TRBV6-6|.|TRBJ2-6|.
TGTGCCAGCAGTCAGGGAGTCGGGTCTGGGGCCAACGTCCTGACTTTC
CASSQGVGSGANVLTF
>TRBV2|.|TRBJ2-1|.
TGTGCCAGCAGTGTACACAATGAGCAGTTCTTC
CASSVHNEQFF
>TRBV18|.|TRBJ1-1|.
TGTGCCAGCTCACCCGCGACGCGAGACACTGAAGCTTTCTTT
CASSPATRDTEAFF
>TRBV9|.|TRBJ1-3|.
TGTGCCAGCAGCGTAGATCATGGCAGGGTTGGAAACACCATATATTTT
CASSVDHGRVGNTIYF
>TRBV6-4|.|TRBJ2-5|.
TGTGCCAGCAGTGACTGGGACATGCGAGAGACCCAGTACTTC
CASSDWDMRETQYF
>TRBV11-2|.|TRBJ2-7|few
TGTGCCAGCAGCCGAGTGGGGAGTTGGGCTAGCTACGAGCAGTACTTC
CASSRVGSWASYEQYF
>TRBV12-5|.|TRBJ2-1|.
TGTGCTAGTGGGCCGAGTGGTTGGGGCGAGCAGTTCTTC
CASGPSGWGEQFF
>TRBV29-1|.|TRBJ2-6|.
TGCAGCGCCCACGTAGGCTCTGGGGCCAACGTCCTGACTTTC
CSAHVGSGANVLTF
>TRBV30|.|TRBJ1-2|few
TGTGCCTGGAGCGCTGGGAGAGGCTACACCTTC
CAWSAGRGYTF
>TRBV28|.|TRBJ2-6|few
TGTGCCAGCAGGAGTTCTGGGGCCAACGTCCTGACTTTC
CASRSSGANVLTF
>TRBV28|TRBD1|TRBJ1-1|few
TGTGCCAGCAGTCCCGGACAGGGGACCACTGAAGCTTTCTTT
CASSPGQGTTEAFF
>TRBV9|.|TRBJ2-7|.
TGTGCCAGCAGCGCCACCACTCCCGGGACTCCTCAGTACTTC
CASSATTPGTPQYF
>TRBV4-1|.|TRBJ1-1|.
TGCGCCAGCAGCCAAGTAGCGTCTTCTGAAGCTTTCTTT
CASSQVASSEAFF
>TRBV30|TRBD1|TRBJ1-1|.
TGTGCCTGGCACAGGGGGCGGATTCTGAACACTGAAGCTTTCTTT
CAWHRGRILNTEAFF
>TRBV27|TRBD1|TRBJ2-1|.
TGTGCCAGCAGTTTTAAGACAGGGGGGTTCTACAATGAGCAGTTCTTC
CASSFKTGGFYNEQFF